The text below deals with one TCR beta chain. Trimming stripped 3 bases from V and 1 base from J, with 9 bases between. The CDR3 is made up of 15 amino acids. Germline lookup yields CDR1 MDHEN and CDR2 SYDVKM. Libraries were prepared by immunoSEQ multiplex PCR; TCRdb keeps only in-frame clonotypes and omits some of them. Here the sample spans hundreds of thousands of clones, roughly 79% being singletons. These data are taken from a study of shared clonotypes between healthy human individuals. This clonotype was obtained from a woman aged 40 to 50 in good health. Some clones in this sample may be carry-over from other donors' samples. The sample comprised PBMCs. The chain has TRBV28 and TRBJ1-4, with D uncertain. This CDR3 reads CASSFARKTNEKLFF. Here the CDR3 DNA reads TGTGCCAGCAGTTTTGCTAGAAAAACTAATGAAAAACTGTTTTTT.